The 8 T cell receptor beta chains below were found in one sample sequenced in a study of T-cell memory formation after mild COVID-19. One entry per CDR3 protein, called by TCRdb with MiXCR from the 5' RACE reads. The repertoire has 150,000 to 200,000 distinct CDR3 sequences, 11% of them found once; the top ten carry 3.5% to 4%. The sequenced sample was PBMCs or a T cell subset sorted from them (not recorded which). These TCRs come from a young man who had mild COVID-19 (a few samples of this study predate the infection). Cell type and time point are not known.

The table lists this clonotype with a few counts. V gene TRBV5-1 combines with J gene TRBJ2-5; 12 bases line up with TRBD2. The trim removed 4 bases at V and 0 bases at J, leaving 10 bases unmatched. This CDR3 has 18 amino acids. Germline V lookup: CDR1 SGHRS, CDR2 YFSETQ. The CDR3 DNA reads as TGCGCCAGCAGCGGATTACTAGCGGGGGGCCCAAACCAAGAGACCCAGTACTTC. It codes for CASSGLLAGGPNQETQYF.

The table lists this clonotype with many counts. The chain employs TRBV12-3 or TRBV12-4 and TRBJ1-2; D perhaps matches TRBD1 (6 bases). V lost 3 bases, J lost 7 bases, and 12 bases lay in between. This CDR3 contains 13 residues. In nucleotides, the CDR3 is TGTGCCAGCAGTTTCGTCGCAGGGGTTGGCTACACCTTC. Translated: CASSFVAGVGYTF.

This chain uses TRBV12-3 or TRBV12-4 with TRBJ2-7; TRBD1 agrees at 7 bases. CDR3 length: 13 residues. Trimming removed 3 bases from V and 6 bases from J; junction bases left unmatched: 5. The CDR3 DNA is TGTGCCAGCAGTTTCCGGGACAGCGCCGAGCAGTACTTC. Encoded protein: CASSFRDSAEQYF.

This clonotype has only a few counts. The chain joins TRBV6-2 or TRBV6-3 to TRBJ1-2; D remains unclear. The germline V gene encodes CDR1 MNHEY and CDR2 SVGEGT. V was trimmed by 6 bases and J by 5 bases, leaving 19 bases between them. This CDR3 comprises 15 residues. CDR3 region: CASSLRAPKGYGYTF. DNA for the CDR3: TGTGCCAGCAGCCTTCGGGCTCCGAAAGGGTATGGCTACACCTTC.

The J gene is TRBJ2-1, the V gene TRBV12-3 or TRBV12-4; D possibly corresponds to TRBD2 (6 bases). This CDR3 comprises 16 residues. Trimming cost V 7 bases and J 1 base, with 17 bases left between them. The CDR3 protein is CASIPGLRSSYNEQFF. The CDR3 nucleotides read TGTGCCAGCATACCGGGACTCCGATCGTCCTACAATGAGCAGTTCTTC.

This clonotype turned up a few times. The chain carries TRBV2 and TRBJ1-4; D is unclear. This CDR3 region has 12 residues. CDR1 SNHLY and CDR2 FYNNEI come from the germline V gene. Trimming left V 8 bases short and J 4 bases short, with 8 bases between. The CDR3 region has the DNA TGTGCCAGCGGAGGACGTAATGAAAAACTGTTTTTT. It codes for CASGGRNEKLFF.

This clonotype was observed a handful of times. V usage is TRBV9 and J usage is TRBJ2-1; 13 nucleotides line up with TRBD2. CDR1 is SGDLS, CDR2 YYNGEE, per germline. This CDR3 spans 17 amino acids. The V and J ends lost 2 bases and 6 bases, in that order; junction bases with no gene match: 8. CDR3 in DNA: TGTGCCAGCAGCGTTGGGACTAGCGGGGTATTCGGCAATGAGCAGTTCTTC. It encodes CASSVGTSGVFGNEQFF.

The CDR3 loop is CASSLGSSRGTEAFF. CDR3 nucleotides: TGTGCCAGCAGCTTAGGCTCCTCCCGCGGCACTGAAGCTTTCTTT. V is TRBV7-8 and J is TRBJ1-1; D gene unclear. V lost 1 base to trimming and J lost 4 bases, with 13 bases between them. CDR3 length equals 15 residues. From germline, CDR1 is SGHVS and CDR2 FQNEAQ.